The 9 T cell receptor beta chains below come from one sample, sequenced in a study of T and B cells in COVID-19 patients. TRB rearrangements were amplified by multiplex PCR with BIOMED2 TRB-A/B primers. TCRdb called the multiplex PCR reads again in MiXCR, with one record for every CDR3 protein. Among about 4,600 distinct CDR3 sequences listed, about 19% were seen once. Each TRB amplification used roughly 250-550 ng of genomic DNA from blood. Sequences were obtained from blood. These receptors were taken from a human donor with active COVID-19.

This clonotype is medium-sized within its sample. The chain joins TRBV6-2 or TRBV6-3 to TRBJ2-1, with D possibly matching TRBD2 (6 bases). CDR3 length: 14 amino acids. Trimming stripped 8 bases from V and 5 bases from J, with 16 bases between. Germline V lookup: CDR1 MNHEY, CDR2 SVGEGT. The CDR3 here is CASRLRLGDNEQFF. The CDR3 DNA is TGTGCCAGCCGGCTAAGACTAGGAGACAATGAGCAGTTCTTC.

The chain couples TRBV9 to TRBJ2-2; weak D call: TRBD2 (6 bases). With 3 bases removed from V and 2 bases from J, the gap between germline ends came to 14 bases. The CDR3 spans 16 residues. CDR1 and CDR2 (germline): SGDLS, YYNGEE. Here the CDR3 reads CASSDLRRANTGELFF. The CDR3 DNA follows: TGTGCCAGCAGCGACCTCCGGAGGGCCAACACCGGGGAGCTGTTTTTT.

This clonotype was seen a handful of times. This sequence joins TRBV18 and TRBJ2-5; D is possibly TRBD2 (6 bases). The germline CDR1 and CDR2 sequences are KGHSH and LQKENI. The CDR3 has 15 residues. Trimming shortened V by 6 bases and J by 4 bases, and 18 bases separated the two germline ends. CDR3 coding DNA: TGTGCCAGCTCCTCCGGCCAGGCGGGACGAGAGACCCAGTACTTC. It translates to CASSSGQAGRETQYF.

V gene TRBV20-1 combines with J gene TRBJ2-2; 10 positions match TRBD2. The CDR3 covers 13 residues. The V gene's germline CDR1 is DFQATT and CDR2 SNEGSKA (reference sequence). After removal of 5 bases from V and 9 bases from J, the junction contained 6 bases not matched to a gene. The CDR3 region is CSAERGGARELFF. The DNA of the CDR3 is TGCAGTGCTGAGCGGGGGGGAGCCCGGGAGCTGTTTTTT.

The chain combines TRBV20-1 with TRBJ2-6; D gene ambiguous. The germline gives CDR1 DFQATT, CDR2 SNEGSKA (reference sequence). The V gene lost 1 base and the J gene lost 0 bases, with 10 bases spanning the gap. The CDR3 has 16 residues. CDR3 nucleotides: TGCAGTGCTAGAGCCATGACGGGCTCTGGGGCCAACGTCCTGACTTTC. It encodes CSARAMTGSGANVLTF.

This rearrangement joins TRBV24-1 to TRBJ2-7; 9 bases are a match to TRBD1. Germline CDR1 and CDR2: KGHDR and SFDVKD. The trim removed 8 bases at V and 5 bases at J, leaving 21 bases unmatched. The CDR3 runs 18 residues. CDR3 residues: CATKQRGTGTGRPNEQYF. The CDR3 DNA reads TGTGCCACCAAGCAACGGGGGACGGGGACAGGGCGCCCTAACGAGCAGTACTTC.

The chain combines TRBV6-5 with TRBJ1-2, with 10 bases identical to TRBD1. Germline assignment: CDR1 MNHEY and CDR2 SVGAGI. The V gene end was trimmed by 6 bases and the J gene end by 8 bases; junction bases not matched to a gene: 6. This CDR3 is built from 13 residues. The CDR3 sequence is CASSSGTGDGYTF. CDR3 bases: TGTGCCAGCAGCTCCGGGACAGGGGACGGCTACACCTTC.

CDR3 bases: TGCGCCAGTACCACGGGGTCGGGGAATGAAAAACTGTTTTTT. Amino acid sequence: CASTTGSGNEKLFF. The chain carries TRBV5-1 and TRBJ1-4; D is ambiguous. The germline V gene has CDR1 SGHRS and CDR2 YFSETQ. This CDR3 comprises 14 residues. The germline V and J ends were trimmed by 8 bases and 5 bases, with 16 bases remaining between them.

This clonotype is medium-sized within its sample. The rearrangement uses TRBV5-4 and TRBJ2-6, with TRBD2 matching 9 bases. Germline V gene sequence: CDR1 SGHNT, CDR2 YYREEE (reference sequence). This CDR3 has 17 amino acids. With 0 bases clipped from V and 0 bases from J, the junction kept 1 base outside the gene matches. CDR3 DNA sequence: TGTGCCAGCAGCTTGGGACTAGCGGTCTCTGGGGCCAACGTCCTGACTTTC. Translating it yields CASSLGLAVSGANVLTF.